This TCR beta chain was captured by sequencing in a study of blood T cell repertoires in COVID-19. Study summary: Sources were T cells, B-cell-depleted T cells, or PBMCs; the material itself was cDNA or gDNA.

Those enrolled, adults aged roughly 18 to 100 years, came from 20 to 25 US areas. Which cohort a participant joined came from the clinical history participants gave. The germline gives CDR1 MNHEY, CDR2 SVGEGT. This CDR3 contains 13 residues. V lost 2 bases and J 8 bases, leaving 12 bases between the germline ends. The data were produced by immunoSEQ multiplex PCR, yet TCRdb's version contains in-frame clones alone and is incomplete. The sample comprises a few hundred thousand clones, nearly 90% of which are singletons, and approximately 5% rests with the top ten. The sample was PBMCs or T cells enriched from blood (not recorded which). The source is a woman in her twenties or thirties who had recovered from COVID-19. This chain links TRBV6-2 or TRBV6-3 with TRBJ1-2; no clear D gene. The chain's CDR3 is CASSYERESGYTF. The CDR3 nucleotides are TGTGCCAGCAGTTACGAGAGGGAGTCCGGCTACACCTTC.